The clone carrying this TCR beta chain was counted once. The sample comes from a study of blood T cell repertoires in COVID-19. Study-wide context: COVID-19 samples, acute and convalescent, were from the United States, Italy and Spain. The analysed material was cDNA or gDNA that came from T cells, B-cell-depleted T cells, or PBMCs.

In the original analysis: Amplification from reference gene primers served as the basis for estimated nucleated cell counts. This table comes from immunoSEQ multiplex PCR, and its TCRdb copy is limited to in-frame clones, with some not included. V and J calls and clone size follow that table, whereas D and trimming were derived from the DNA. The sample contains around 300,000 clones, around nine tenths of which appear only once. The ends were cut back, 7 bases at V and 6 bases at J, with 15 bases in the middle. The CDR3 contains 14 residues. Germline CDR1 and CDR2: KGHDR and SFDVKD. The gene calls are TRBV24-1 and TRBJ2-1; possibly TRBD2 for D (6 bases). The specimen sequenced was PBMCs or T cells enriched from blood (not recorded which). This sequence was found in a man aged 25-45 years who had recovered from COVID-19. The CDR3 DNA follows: TGTGCCACCAGCGAAGGGGACTTACGCAATGAGCAGTTCTTC. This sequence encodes CATSEGDLRNEQFF.